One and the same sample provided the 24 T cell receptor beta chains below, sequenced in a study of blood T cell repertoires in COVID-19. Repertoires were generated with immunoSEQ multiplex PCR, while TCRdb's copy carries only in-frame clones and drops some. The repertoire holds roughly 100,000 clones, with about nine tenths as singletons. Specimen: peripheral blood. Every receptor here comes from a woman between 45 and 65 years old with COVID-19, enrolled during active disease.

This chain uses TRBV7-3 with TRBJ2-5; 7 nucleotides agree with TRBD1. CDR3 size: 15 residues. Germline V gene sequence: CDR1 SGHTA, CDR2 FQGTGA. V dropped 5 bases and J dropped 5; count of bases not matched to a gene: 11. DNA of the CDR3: TGTGCCAGCAGCCCCCAACAGGGGATACGGGAGACCCAGTACTTC. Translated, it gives CASSPQQGIRETQYF.

The chain's CDR3 is CASSPTGRGGLYEQYF. CDR3 sequence (DNA): TGTGCCAGCAGCCCAACCGGGCGGGGGGGCCTTTACGAGCAGTACTTC. The rearrangement uses TRBV3-1 (or the pseudogene TRBV3-2) and TRBJ2-7; TRBD2 matches 9 bases. The CDR3 totals 16 residues. The germline V gene has CDR1 LGHDT and CDR2 YNNKEL (reference sequence). J gave up 4 bases and V 4 bases, and 11 bases lay outside the gene matches.

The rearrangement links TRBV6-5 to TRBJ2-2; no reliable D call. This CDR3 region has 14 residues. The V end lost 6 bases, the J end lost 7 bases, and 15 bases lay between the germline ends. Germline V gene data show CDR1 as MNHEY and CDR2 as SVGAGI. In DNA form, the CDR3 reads TGTGCCAGCAGCCCCGACTTTTTGTTCGGGGAGCTGTTTTTT. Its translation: CASSPDFLFGELFF.

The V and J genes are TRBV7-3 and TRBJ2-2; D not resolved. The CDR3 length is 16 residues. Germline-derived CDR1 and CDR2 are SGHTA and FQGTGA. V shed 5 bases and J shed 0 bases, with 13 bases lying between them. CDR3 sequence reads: CASSPHSPANTGELFF. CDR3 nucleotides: TGTGCCAGCAGCCCCCACTCCCCCGCGAACACCGGGGAGCTGTTTTTT.

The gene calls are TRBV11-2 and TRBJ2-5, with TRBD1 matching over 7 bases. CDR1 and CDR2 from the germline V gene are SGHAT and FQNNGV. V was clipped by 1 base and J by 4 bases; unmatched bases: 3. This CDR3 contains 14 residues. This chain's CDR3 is CASSLGAGGETQYF. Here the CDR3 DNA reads TGTGCCAGCAGCTTAGGGGCAGGGGGAGAGACCCAGTACTTC.

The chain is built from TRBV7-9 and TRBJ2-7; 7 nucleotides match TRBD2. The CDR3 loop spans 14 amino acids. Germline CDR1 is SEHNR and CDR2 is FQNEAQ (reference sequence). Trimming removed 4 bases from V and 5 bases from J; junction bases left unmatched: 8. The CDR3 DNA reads TGTGCCAGCAGCTCCCCGGGAGGACACGACGAGCAGTACTTC. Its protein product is CASSSPGGHDEQYF.

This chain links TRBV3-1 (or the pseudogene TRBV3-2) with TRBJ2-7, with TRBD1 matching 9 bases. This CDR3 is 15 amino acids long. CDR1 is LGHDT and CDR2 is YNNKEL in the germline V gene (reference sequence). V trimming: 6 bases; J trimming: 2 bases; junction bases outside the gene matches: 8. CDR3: CASRLTRDRAYEQYF. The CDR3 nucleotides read TGTGCCAGCAGACTCACAAGGGACAGGGCCTACGAGCAGTACTTC.

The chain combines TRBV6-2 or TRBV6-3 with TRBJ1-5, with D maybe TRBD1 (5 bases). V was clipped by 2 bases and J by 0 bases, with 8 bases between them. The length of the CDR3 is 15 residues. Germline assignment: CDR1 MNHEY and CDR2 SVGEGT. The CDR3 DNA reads TGTGCCAGCAGTTACAGCGGGGGTAGCAATCAGCCCCAGCATTTT. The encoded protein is CASSYSGGSNQPQHF.

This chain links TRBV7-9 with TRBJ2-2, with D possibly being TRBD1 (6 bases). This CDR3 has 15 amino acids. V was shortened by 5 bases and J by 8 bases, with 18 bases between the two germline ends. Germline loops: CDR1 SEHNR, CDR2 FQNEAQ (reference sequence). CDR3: CASSAQGREAGELFF. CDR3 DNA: TGTGCCAGCAGCGCACAGGGCCGAGAGGCGGGGGAGCTGTTTTTT.

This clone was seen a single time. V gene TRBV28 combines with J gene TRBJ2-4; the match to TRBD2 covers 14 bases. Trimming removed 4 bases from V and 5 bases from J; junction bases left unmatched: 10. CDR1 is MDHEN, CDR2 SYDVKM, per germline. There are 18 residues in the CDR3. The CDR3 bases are TGTGCCAGCAGTTCGTCGACTAGCGGGGGGGCCAGGGAAAACATTCAGTACTTC. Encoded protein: CASSSSTSGGARENIQYF. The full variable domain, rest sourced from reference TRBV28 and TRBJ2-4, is DVKVTQSSRYLVKRTGEKVFLECVQDMDHENMFWYRQDPGLGLRLIYFSYDVKMKEKGDIPEGYSVSREKKERFSLILESASTNQTSMYLCASSSSTSGGARENIQYFGAGTRLSVL.

Written as DNA, the CDR3 is TGTGCCAGCAGTTACGCAGGCCCGAGCTCTGGAAACACCATATATTTT. Translation gives CASSYAGPSSGNTIYF. The V call is TRBV6-5, the J call TRBJ1-3, with no clear D. The CDR3 has 16 residues. Germline CDR1 is MNHEY and CDR2 is SVGAGI. V was clipped by 2 bases and J by 0 bases, with 11 bases between them.

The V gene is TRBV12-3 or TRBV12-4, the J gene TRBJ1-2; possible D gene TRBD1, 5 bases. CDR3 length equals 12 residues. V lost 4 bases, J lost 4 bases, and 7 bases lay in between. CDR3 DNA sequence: TGTGCCAGCAGTTCAGGGCCCTATGGCTACACCTTC. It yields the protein CASSSGPYGYTF.

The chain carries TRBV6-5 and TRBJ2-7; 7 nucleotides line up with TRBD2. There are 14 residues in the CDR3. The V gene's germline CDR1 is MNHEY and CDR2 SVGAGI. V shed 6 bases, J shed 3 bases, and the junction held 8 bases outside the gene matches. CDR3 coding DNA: TGTGCCAGCAGCTGGGGGGGTAGGATCTACGAGCAGTACTTC. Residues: CASSWGGRIYEQYF.

The CDR3 protein is CASSSPGQGHNEQFF. The CDR3, as DNA: TGTGCCAGCAGTTCTCCGGGACAGGGTCACAATGAGCAGTTCTTC. The J gene is TRBJ2-1, the V gene TRBV5-4; TRBD1 aligns across 9 bases. With 5 bases clipped from V and 5 bases from J, the junction kept 8 bases outside the gene matches. From germline, CDR1 is SGHNT and CDR2 YYREEE (reference sequence). The CDR3 has 15 residues.

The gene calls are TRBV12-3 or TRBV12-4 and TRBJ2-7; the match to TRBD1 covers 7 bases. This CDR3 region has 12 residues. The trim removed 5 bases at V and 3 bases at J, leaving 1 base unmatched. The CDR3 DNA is TGTGCCAGCAGTGGGGACAGCTACGAGCAGTACTTC. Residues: CASSGDSYEQYF.

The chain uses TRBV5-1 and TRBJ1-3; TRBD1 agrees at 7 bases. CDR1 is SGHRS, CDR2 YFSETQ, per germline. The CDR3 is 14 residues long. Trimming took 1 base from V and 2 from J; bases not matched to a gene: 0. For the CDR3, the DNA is TGCGCCAGCAGCTTGACAGGGGCTGGAAACACCATATATTTT. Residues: CASSLTGAGNTIYF.

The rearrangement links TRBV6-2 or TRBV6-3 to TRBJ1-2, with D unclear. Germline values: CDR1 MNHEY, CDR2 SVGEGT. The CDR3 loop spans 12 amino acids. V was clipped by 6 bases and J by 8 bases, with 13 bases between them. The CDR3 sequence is CASSGDDWGYTF. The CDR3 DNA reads TGTGCCAGCAGCGGTGATGACTGGGGCTACACCTTC.

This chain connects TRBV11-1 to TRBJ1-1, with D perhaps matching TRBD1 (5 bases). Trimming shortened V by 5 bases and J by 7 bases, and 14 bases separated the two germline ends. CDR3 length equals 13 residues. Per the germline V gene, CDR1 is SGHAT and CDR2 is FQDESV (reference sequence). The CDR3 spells CASSLSGGSEAFF. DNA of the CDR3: TGTGCCAGCAGCCTAAGTGGGGGGAGTGAAGCTTTCTTT.

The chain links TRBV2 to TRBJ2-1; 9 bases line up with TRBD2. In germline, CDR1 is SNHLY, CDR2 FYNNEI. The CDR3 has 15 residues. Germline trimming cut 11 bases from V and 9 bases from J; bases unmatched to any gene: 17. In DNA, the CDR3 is TGTGCCTCCAAGGGGCTAGCGGGGCCTAAGGGTGAGCAGTTCTTC. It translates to CASKGLAGPKGEQFF.

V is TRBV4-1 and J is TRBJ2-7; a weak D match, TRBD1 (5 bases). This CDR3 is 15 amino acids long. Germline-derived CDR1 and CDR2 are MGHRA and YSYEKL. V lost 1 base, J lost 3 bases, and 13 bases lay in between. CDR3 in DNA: TGCGCCAGCAGCCAAGTCGACAGTCCCGGCTACGAGCAGTACTTC. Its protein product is CASSQVDSPGYEQYF.

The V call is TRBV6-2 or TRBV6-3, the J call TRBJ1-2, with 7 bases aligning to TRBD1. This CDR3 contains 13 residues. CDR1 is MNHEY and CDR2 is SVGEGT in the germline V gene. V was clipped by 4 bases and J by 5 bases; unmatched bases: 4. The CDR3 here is CASSSGQIYGYTF. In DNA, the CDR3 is TGTGCCAGCAGTTCGGGACAGATATATGGCTACACCTTC.

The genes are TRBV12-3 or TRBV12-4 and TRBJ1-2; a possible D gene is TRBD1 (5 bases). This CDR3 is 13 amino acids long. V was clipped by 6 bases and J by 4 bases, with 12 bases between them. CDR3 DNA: TGTGCCAGCAGCCCCGACAGCCTCTATGGCTACACCTTC. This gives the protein CASSPDSLYGYTF.

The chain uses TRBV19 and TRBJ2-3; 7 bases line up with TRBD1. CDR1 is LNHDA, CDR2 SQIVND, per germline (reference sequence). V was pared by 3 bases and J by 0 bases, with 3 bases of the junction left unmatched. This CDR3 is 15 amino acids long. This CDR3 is CASSMGRGSTDTQYF. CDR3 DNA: TGTGCCAGTAGTATGGGCAGGGGGAGCACAGATACGCAGTATTTT.

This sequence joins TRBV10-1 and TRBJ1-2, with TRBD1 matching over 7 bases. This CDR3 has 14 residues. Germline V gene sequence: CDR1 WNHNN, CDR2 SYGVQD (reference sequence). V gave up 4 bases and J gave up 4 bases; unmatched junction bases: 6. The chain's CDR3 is CASSAGQDPYGYTF. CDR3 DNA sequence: TGCGCCAGCAGTGCCGGACAGGACCCCTATGGCTACACCTTC.